A selection of T cell receptor beta chains follows, all from one sample in a study of technical replicates of blood from a handful of donors. The assay was immunoSEQ multiplex PCR, and TCRdb's table has in-frame clones only and misses some. The sample includes roughly 60,000 clones, over 85% of them seen just once. The sample comprised PBMCs. The source of these receptors is a human donor in good health. Some clones in this sample may be carry-over from other donors' samples. Both conserved end residues are part of each CDR3. Fields, in order: J gene, clone size, D gene, V gene, CDR3 length, CDR3 DNA, CDR3 protein. D genes are given only for firm matches. Rows give clone size only sometimes, using once, few, many, or a class for an expanded clone.

j_call: TRBJ1-2
clone_size: .
d_call: .
v_call: TRBV5-5
cdr3_length: 15
cdr3_nt: TGTGCCAGCAGCGCCCCGGACCGGGAGGGGTGGGGCTACACCTTC
cdr3_aa: CASSAPDREGWGYTF

j_call: TRBJ1-1
clone_size: .
d_call: TRBD1
v_call: TRBV13
cdr3_length: 15
cdr3_nt: TGTGCCAGCAGTTACGCCGGGACAGGGAACACTGAAGCTTTCTTT
cdr3_aa: CASSYAGTGNTEAFF

j_call: TRBJ1-2
clone_size: .
d_call: TRBD1
v_call: TRBV19
cdr3_length: 14
cdr3_nt: TGTGCCAGTAGTCGGACAGGGGGCGACTATGGCTACACCTTC
cdr3_aa: CASSRTGGDYGYTF

j_call: TRBJ1-2
clone_size: .
d_call: .
v_call: TRBV25-1
cdr3_length: 13
cdr3_nt: TGTGCCAGCAGTGAATACCAGGGGTATGGCTACACCTTC
cdr3_aa: CASSEYQGYGYTF

j_call: TRBJ1-1
clone_size: .
d_call: .
v_call: TRBV5-1
cdr3_length: 13
cdr3_nt: TGCGCCAGCAGCTTGACGACAGACACTGAAGCTTTCTTT
cdr3_aa: CASSLTTDTEAFF

j_call: TRBJ2-1
clone_size: .
d_call: TRBD1
v_call: TRBV2
cdr3_length: 13
cdr3_nt: TGTGCCAGCAGGGGGACAGGGTACAATGAGCAGTTCTTC
cdr3_aa: CASRGTGYNEQFF

j_call: TRBJ2-2
clone_size: .
d_call: TRBD2
v_call: TRBV6-5
cdr3_length: 15
cdr3_nt: TGTGCCAGCAGTTTGGGACTAGCGGGGACCGGGGAGCTGTTTTTT
cdr3_aa: CASSLGLAGTGELFF

j_call: TRBJ1-2
clone_size: .
d_call: .
v_call: TRBV19
cdr3_length: 13
cdr3_nt: TGTGCCAGTAGTCCGTCCGGGACTCTGGGCTACACCTTC
cdr3_aa: CASSPSGTLGYTF

j_call: TRBJ2-3
clone_size: .
d_call: TRBD2
v_call: TRBV7-2
cdr3_length: 17
cdr3_nt: TGTGCCAGCAGCTTAGGACTAGCGGGAGCCCCAGGGGATACGCAGTATTTT
cdr3_aa: CASSLGLAGAPGDTQYF

j_call: TRBJ1-1
clone_size: .
d_call: .
v_call: TRBV6-1
cdr3_length: 16
cdr3_nt: TGTGCCAGCAGTGCTTCGCCGACAGCTGTGAACACTGAAGCTTTCTTT
cdr3_aa: CASSASPTAVNTEAFF

j_call: TRBJ1-1
clone_size: .
d_call: TRBD1
v_call: TRBV27
cdr3_length: 13
cdr3_nt: TGTGCCAGCAGTTTACAGGGACAGACTGAAGCTTTCTTT
cdr3_aa: CASSLQGQTEAFF

j_call: TRBJ2-1
clone_size: few
d_call: TRBD2
v_call: TRBV6-6
cdr3_length: 16
cdr3_nt: TGTGCCAGCAGGGATAGAGCGGGAGGGACCTACAATGAGCAGTTCTTC
cdr3_aa: CASRDRAGGTYNEQFF

j_call: TRBJ1-6
clone_size: .
d_call: .
v_call: TRBV18
cdr3_length: 12
cdr3_nt: TGTGCCAGCTCACCCCGGGTCAGGGCCCTCCACTTT
cdr3_aa: CASSPRVRALHF

j_call: TRBJ1-2
clone_size: .
d_call: .
v_call: TRBV29-1
cdr3_length: 14
cdr3_nt: TGCAGCGTTGAAGATATGAGGCCGGGTTATGGCTACACCTTC
cdr3_aa: CSVEDMRPGYGYTF

j_call: TRBJ1-5
clone_size: .
d_call: TRBD1
v_call: TRBV27
cdr3_length: 16
cdr3_nt: TGTGCCAGCAGTTTATCGCCGACAGGGACAAATCAGCCCCAGCATTTT
cdr3_aa: CASSLSPTGTNQPQHF

j_call: TRBJ1-6
clone_size: .
d_call: TRBD1
v_call: TRBV9
cdr3_length: 17
cdr3_nt: TGTGCCAGCAGAAACTTACGGGACAGGGGTTTTGAGTCACCCCTCCACTTT
cdr3_aa: CASRNLRDRGFESPLHF

j_call: TRBJ2-2
clone_size: .
d_call: .
v_call: TRBV4-3
cdr3_length: 18
cdr3_nt: TGCGCCAGCAGCCAAGAGAGTAACGGGGGAGCGAACACCGGGGAGCTGTTTTTT
cdr3_aa: CASSQESNGGANTGELFF

j_call: TRBJ2-1
clone_size: .
d_call: TRBD2
v_call: TRBV10-3
cdr3_length: 14
cdr3_nt: TGTGCCATCAGTGAATCCGGCGGGAGAGGCGAGCAGTTCTTC
cdr3_aa: CAISESGGRGEQFF

j_call: TRBJ1-1
clone_size: .
d_call: TRBD1
v_call: TRBV6-5
cdr3_length: 14
cdr3_nt: TGTGCCAGCAGACAGGGGGCAAAGAACACTGAAGCTTTCTTT
cdr3_aa: CASRQGAKNTEAFF

j_call: TRBJ2-7
clone_size: .
d_call: .
v_call: TRBV15
cdr3_length: 15
cdr3_nt: TGTGCCACCAGCAGAGTTGAAGGACTTTCCTACGAGCAGTACTTC
cdr3_aa: CATSRVEGLSYEQYF

j_call: TRBJ2-3
clone_size: .
d_call: TRBD1
v_call: TRBV6-1
cdr3_length: 12
cdr3_nt: TGTGCCAGCAGTGAAGGGGACAGGGTAGGGTATTTT
cdr3_aa: CASSEGDRVGYF

j_call: TRBJ2-5
clone_size: .
d_call: TRBD1
v_call: TRBV15
cdr3_length: 13
cdr3_nt: TGTGCCACCAGCAGACAGGGGGCAGAGACCCAGTACTTC
cdr3_aa: CATSRQGAETQYF

j_call: TRBJ2-3
clone_size: .
d_call: .
v_call: TRBV7-9
cdr3_length: 12
cdr3_nt: TGTGCCAGCAGCTCACACACAGATACGCAGTATTTT
cdr3_aa: CASSSHTDTQYF

j_call: TRBJ2-7
clone_size: .
d_call: .
v_call: TRBV5-1
cdr3_length: 14
cdr3_nt: TGCGCCAGCAGCTTCTCCGAGAGCGTCTACGAGCAGTACTTC
cdr3_aa: CASSFSESVYEQYF

j_call: TRBJ2-7
clone_size: .
d_call: .
v_call: TRBV6-1
cdr3_length: 14
cdr3_nt: TGTGCCAGCAGTGAAGGAGCCCGAGGGAGCGAGCAGTACTTC
cdr3_aa: CASSEGARGSEQYF

j_call: TRBJ1-6
clone_size: .
d_call: TRBD1
v_call: TRBV2
cdr3_length: 19
cdr3_nt: TGTGCCAGCAGTCCCAACCCGCCTCAGGGGGTTGGATATAATTCACCCCTCCACTTT
cdr3_aa: CASSPNPPQGVGYNSPLHF

j_call: TRBJ2-4
clone_size: .
d_call: .
v_call: TRBV11-3
cdr3_length: 17
cdr3_nt: TGTGCCAGCAGCTTAGATCCGAGGGCTTTGACCAAAAACATTCAGTACTTC
cdr3_aa: CASSLDPRALTKNIQYF

j_call: TRBJ1-6
clone_size: .
d_call: .
v_call: TRBV19
cdr3_length: 17
cdr3_nt: TGTGCCAGTAGTATGTCGGTCAAGAACTCCTATAATTCACCCCTCCACTTT
cdr3_aa: CASSMSVKNSYNSPLHF

j_call: TRBJ1-2
clone_size: .
d_call: TRBD1
v_call: TRBV9
cdr3_length: 15
cdr3_nt: TGTGCCAGCAGCGTCCAGGGGGCCGAGCACTATGGCTACACCTTC
cdr3_aa: CASSVQGAEHYGYTF

j_call: TRBJ1-5
clone_size: .
d_call: .
v_call: TRBV2
cdr3_length: 13
cdr3_nt: TGTGCCAGCGTGGGGTTTGGGAGTCAGCCCCAGCATTTT
cdr3_aa: CASVGFGSQPQHF

j_call: TRBJ2-7
clone_size: .
d_call: TRBD2
v_call: TRBV30
cdr3_length: 13
cdr3_nt: TGTGCCTGGACACTAGCGGGAGGTAACGAGCAGTACTTC
cdr3_aa: CAWTLAGGNEQYF

j_call: TRBJ2-7
clone_size: .
d_call: TRBD2
v_call: TRBV7-2
cdr3_length: 15
cdr3_nt: TGTGCCAGCAGCTTATTCGGGGGGGCATCCTACGAGCAGTACTTC
cdr3_aa: CASSLFGGASYEQYF

j_call: TRBJ1-1
clone_size: .
d_call: .
v_call: TRBV27
cdr3_length: 17
cdr3_nt: TGTGCCAGCAGTTTACGGCGGTGGGAGATGGGGAACACTGAAGCTTTCTTT
cdr3_aa: CASSLRRWEMGNTEAFF

j_call: TRBJ2-7
clone_size: .
d_call: .
v_call: TRBV27
cdr3_length: 14
cdr3_nt: TGTGCCAGCAGATACCCGGACAGTCCCTACGAGCAGTACTTC
cdr3_aa: CASRYPDSPYEQYF

j_call: TRBJ2-7
clone_size: .
d_call: TRBD1
v_call: TRBV4-2
cdr3_length: 14
cdr3_nt: TGTGCCAGCAGAGAAAACAGGGGTCCCTACGAGCAGTACTTC
cdr3_aa: CASRENRGPYEQYF

j_call: TRBJ1-2
clone_size: .
d_call: .
v_call: TRBV4-2
cdr3_length: 14
cdr3_nt: TGTGCCAGCAGCCAGAACAGGGATAGCTATGGCTACACCTTC
cdr3_aa: CASSQNRDSYGYTF

j_call: TRBJ1-1
clone_size: .
d_call: TRBD1
v_call: TRBV6-1
cdr3_length: 14
cdr3_nt: TGTGCCTCCTGGGACAGGCCCATGAACACTGAAGCTTTCTTT
cdr3_aa: CASWDRPMNTEAFF

j_call: TRBJ1-5
clone_size: .
d_call: TRBD1
v_call: TRBV6-1
cdr3_length: 17
cdr3_nt: TGTGCCAGCAGTGACATAGGACAGGGGTCGCAAGGTCAGCCCCAGCATTTT
cdr3_aa: CASSDIGQGSQGQPQHF

j_call: TRBJ2-3
clone_size: .
d_call: TRBD2
v_call: TRBV7-2
cdr3_length: 15
cdr3_nt: TGTGCCAGCAGCTTAGCGAGTCAGCGGGGGGATACGCAGTATTTT
cdr3_aa: CASSLASQRGDTQYF

j_call: TRBJ2-3
clone_size: .
d_call: TRBD2
v_call: TRBV7-8
cdr3_length: 16
cdr3_nt: TGTGCCAGCAGCCGCCGGTCTAGCGGGGTCACAGATACGCAGTATTTT
cdr3_aa: CASSRRSSGVTDTQYF

j_call: TRBJ2-2
clone_size: .
d_call: .
v_call: TRBV7-2
cdr3_length: 11
cdr3_nt: TGTGCCAGCAGCCCTAGCGGGGAGCTGTTTTTT
cdr3_aa: CASSPSGELFF

j_call: TRBJ1-1
clone_size: .
d_call: .
v_call: TRBV7-2
cdr3_length: 13
cdr3_nt: TGTGCCAGCAGCTTATACAGGAACACTGAAGCTTTCTTT
cdr3_aa: CASSLYRNTEAFF

j_call: TRBJ2-7
clone_size: .
d_call: .
v_call: TRBV15
cdr3_length: 18
cdr3_nt: TGTGCCACCAGCAGAGATAGCGGTGGGACGGGGTCCTCCTACGAGCAGTACTTC
cdr3_aa: CATSRDSGGTGSSYEQYF

j_call: TRBJ1-4
clone_size: .
d_call: TRBD1
v_call: TRBV2
cdr3_length: 14
cdr3_nt: TGTGCCAGCAGTGAACCGGACAGGGGTGTAAAACTGTTTTTT
cdr3_aa: CASSEPDRGVKLFF

j_call: TRBJ2-5
clone_size: .
d_call: .
v_call: TRBV14
cdr3_length: 15
cdr3_nt: TGTGCCAGCAGCCAAGTAAAGGGGGTACAAGAGACCCAGTACTTC
cdr3_aa: CASSQVKGVQETQYF

j_call: TRBJ2-1
clone_size: .
d_call: .
v_call: TRBV21-1
cdr3_length: 18
cdr3_nt: TGTGCCAGCAGCAATAAGCGGGAGGGCCGGGGAAGTAGCAATGAGCAGTTCTTC
cdr3_aa: CASSNKREGRGSSNEQFF

j_call: TRBJ2-7
clone_size: .
d_call: .
v_call: TRBV10-3
cdr3_length: 15
cdr3_nt: TGTGCCATCAGTGAATCGACTAGTCCGTCCTACGAGCAGTACTTC
cdr3_aa: CAISESTSPSYEQYF

j_call: TRBJ2-5
clone_size: few
d_call: TRBD2
v_call: TRBV5-1
cdr3_length: 15
cdr3_nt: TGCGCCAGCGGATTAAGGGGCGGGAGGGAAGAGACCCAGTACTTC
cdr3_aa: CASGLRGGREETQYF

j_call: TRBJ2-1
clone_size: .
d_call: .
v_call: TRBV4-1
cdr3_length: 12
cdr3_nt: TGCGCCAGCAGCCAAGGGCGGGATGAGCAGTTCTTC
cdr3_aa: CASSQGRDEQFF

j_call: TRBJ2-5
clone_size: .
d_call: TRBD2
v_call: TRBV9
cdr3_length: 14
cdr3_nt: TGTGCCAGCACCCCTTATGGACTAGAAGAGACCCAGTACTTC
cdr3_aa: CASTPYGLEETQYF

j_call: TRBJ2-7
clone_size: .
d_call: .
v_call: TRBV7-2
cdr3_length: 16
cdr3_nt: TGTGCCAGCAGCCTAGGAGAGGGGGGGCATCCCTACGAGCAGTACTTC
cdr3_aa: CASSLGEGGHPYEQYF

j_call: TRBJ2-4
clone_size: .
d_call: .
v_call: TRBV6-6
cdr3_length: 15
cdr3_nt: TGTGCCAGCAGTTACTCGCTCGAGGCCAAAAACATTCAGTACTTC
cdr3_aa: CASSYSLEAKNIQYF

j_call: TRBJ2-2
clone_size: .
d_call: TRBD2
v_call: TRBV4-3
cdr3_length: 20
cdr3_nt: TGCGCCAGCAGCCAAGTTCTCGGACTAGCGGGGGGCGAGAACACCGGGGAGCTGTTTTTT
cdr3_aa: CASSQVLGLAGGENTGELFF

j_call: TRBJ1-5
clone_size: .
d_call: TRBD1
v_call: TRBV16
cdr3_length: 16
cdr3_nt: TGTGCCAGCAGCCCAAGGACAGGGTATAGCAATCAGCCCCAGCATTTT
cdr3_aa: CASSPRTGYSNQPQHF

j_call: TRBJ2-2
clone_size: .
d_call: .
v_call: TRBV5-6
cdr3_length: 16
cdr3_nt: TGTGCCAGCAGTTCGACACCTCTCCCGAACACCGGGGAGCTGTTTTTT
cdr3_aa: CASSSTPLPNTGELFF